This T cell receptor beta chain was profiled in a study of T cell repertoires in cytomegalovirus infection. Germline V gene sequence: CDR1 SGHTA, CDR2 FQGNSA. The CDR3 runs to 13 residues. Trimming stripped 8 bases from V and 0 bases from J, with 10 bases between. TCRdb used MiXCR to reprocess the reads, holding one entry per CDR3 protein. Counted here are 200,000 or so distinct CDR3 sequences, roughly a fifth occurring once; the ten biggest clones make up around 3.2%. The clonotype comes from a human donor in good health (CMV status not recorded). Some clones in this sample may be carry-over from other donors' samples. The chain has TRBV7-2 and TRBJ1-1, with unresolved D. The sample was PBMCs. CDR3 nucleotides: TGTGCCAGCGCCCCCATGGTGAACACTGAAGCTTTCTTT. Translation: CASAPMVNTEAFF.